Listed here are 20 T cell receptor beta chains from one sample, sequenced in a study of shared clonotypes between healthy human individuals. Sequencing was performed with immunoSEQ multiplex PCR; in TCRdb, only in-frame clones are kept and a portion is missing. The data hold roughly 300,000 clones, with roughly 84% observed a single time. Sequenced material: memory CD8+ T cells sorted from blood. As to subset: CD45RO+ cells pooled with CCR7-negative TemRA cells. These receptors originate from a man younger than 35 in good health.

This sequence joins TRBV5-4 and TRBJ2-5; D ambiguous. V was trimmed by 3 bases and J by 4 bases, leaving 4 bases between them. Germline V gives CDR1 SGHNT, CDR2 YYREEE (reference sequence). CDR3 length: 11 residues. Here the CDR3 DNA reads TGTGCCAGCAGCTGCCGAGAGACCCAGTACTTC. It yields the protein CASSCRETQYF.

The CDR3 sequence is CASSLTTGFLSTEAFF. CDR3 nucleotides: TGTGCCAGCAGCTTAACGACAGGGTTCCTGAGCACTGAAGCTTTCTTT. V and J are TRBV11-1 and TRBJ1-1; TRBD1 agrees at 7 bases. V was clipped by 2 bases and J by 4 bases; unmatched bases: 10. Germline CDR1 is SGHAT and CDR2 is FQDESV (reference sequence). This CDR3 is built from 16 residues.

The J gene is TRBJ2-1, the V gene TRBV27, with D possibly TRBD1 on 6 matching bases. The CDR3 length is 15 residues. Trimming stripped 0 bases from V and 7 bases from J, with 13 bases between. Germline V gives CDR1 MNHEY, CDR2 SMNVEV (reference sequence). The CDR3 nucleotides are TGTGCCAGCAGTTTATCATCAGGGGTCAGGAATGAGCAGTTCTTC. Its translation is CASSLSSGVRNEQFF.

This rearrangement joins TRBV5-4 to TRBJ2-7, with a weak D call TRBD1 (5 bases). Trimming removed 0 bases from V and 4 bases from J, with 11 bases in between. Germline CDR1 reads SGHNT; CDR2 reads YYREEE (reference sequence). The CDR3 consists of 14 residues. CDR3 DNA sequence: TGTGCCAGCAGCTTGGAAGGGGCCCCTTACGAGCAGTACTTC. Translation gives CASSLEGAPYEQYF.

The chain uses TRBV5-6 and TRBJ1-1; possibly TRBD1 for D (5 bases). Germline V gene lookup returns CDR1 SGHDT and CDR2 YYEEEE. V was trimmed by 6 bases and J by 3 bases, leaving 9 bases between them. The CDR3 has 12 amino acids. The DNA for the CDR3 is TGTGCCAGCACCCTGGGGGACACTGAAGCTTTCTTT. Protein sequence: CASTLGDTEAFF.

V and J are TRBV5-1 and TRBJ2-3; TRBD1 is a possible D gene (6 bases). This CDR3 is built from 14 residues. V was clipped by 0 bases and J by 4 bases, with 9 bases between them. Germline V gene sequence: CDR1 SGHRS, CDR2 YFSETQ. CDR3 amino acids: CASSLVGGPDTQYF. Here the CDR3 DNA reads TGCGCCAGCAGCTTGGTTGGGGGCCCAGATACGCAGTATTTT.

The chain combines TRBV27 with TRBJ2-7; D possibly corresponds to TRBD2 (6 bases). Germline values: CDR1 MNHEY, CDR2 SMNVEV (reference sequence). The CDR3 consists of 14 residues. Trimming stripped 4 bases from V and 2 bases from J, with 12 bases between. For the CDR3, the DNA is TGTGCCAGCAGTTGGATGGGGGGTGCCTACGAGCAGTACTTC. It codes for CASSWMGGAYEQYF.

The chain is built from TRBV4-1 and TRBJ1-2; D gene ambiguous. From germline, CDR1 is MGHRA and CDR2 YSYEKL. This CDR3 is 15 amino acids long. V was clipped by 0 bases and J by 4 bases, with 12 bases between them. The CDR3 DNA reads as TGCGCCAGCAGCCAAGAAATCTGGGAAGCCTATGGCTACACCTTC. Its translation: CASSQEIWEAYGYTF.

The chain has TRBV7-9 and TRBJ2-7; tentative D call: TRBD1 (6 bases). Germline-derived CDR1 and CDR2 are SEHNR and FQNEAQ (reference sequence). There are 15 residues in the CDR3. Trimming cost V 3 bases and J 3 bases, with 15 bases left between them. CDR3 sequence reads: CASSFQGLPDYEQYF. DNA for the CDR3: TGTGCCAGCAGCTTTCAGGGGCTTCCCGACTACGAGCAGTACTTC.

The J gene is TRBJ1-2, the V gene TRBV30; perhaps TRBD1 as D (5 bases). Between the trimmed V and J ends, which lost 3 bases and 9 bases, there was a span of 23 bases. The CDR3 has 15 amino acids. Germline lookup yields CDR1 GTSNPN and CDR2 SVGIG (reference sequence). This CDR3 reads CAWSAWGGDRQSYTF. CDR3 DNA: TGTGCCTGGAGCGCTTGGGGGGGTGACCGGCAGAGCTACACCTTC.

The chain combines TRBV7-2 with TRBJ2-7; 9 nucleotides agree with TRBD2. Germline assignment: CDR1 SGHTA and CDR2 FQGNSA. Trimming cost V 5 bases and J 2 bases; bases outside gene matches: 13. The CDR3 runs to 17 residues. The CDR3 here is CASSPAFGASGAYEQYF. CDR3 sequence (DNA): TGTGCCAGCAGCCCGGCCTTCGGGGCTAGCGGGGCCTACGAGCAGTACTTC. Full variable domain (outside the CDR3, taken from reference TRBV7-2 and TRBJ2-7): GAGVSQSPSNKVTEKGKDVELRCDPISGHTALYWYRQSLGQGLEFLIYFQGNSAPDKSGLPSDRFSAERTGGSVSTLTIQRTQQEDSAVYLCASSPAFGASGAYEQYFGPGTRLTVT.

The chain couples TRBV7-3 to TRBJ1-2, with no clear D. CDR1 and CDR2 from the germline V gene are SGHTA and FQGTGA. CDR3 length equals 16 residues. V was clipped by 2 bases and J by 5 bases, with 18 bases between them. The CDR3 nucleotides read TGTGCCAGCAGCTTAGAGGCAAATCCCGTAGGGTATGGCTACACCTTC. Translating it yields CASSLEANPVGYGYTF.

This CDR3 reads CATQGRDLGTPLHF. Here the CDR3 DNA reads TGTGCCACCCAGGGAAGGGACCTTGGGACACCCCTCCACTTT. The chain couples TRBV19 to TRBJ1-6; tentative D call: TRBD1 (5 bases). Trimming pared 10 bases from V and 11 bases from J, leaving 21 bases between. The germline V gene encodes CDR1 LNHDA and CDR2 SQIVND (reference sequence). CDR3 size: 14 residues.

This clone has just one count. The sample has other DNA sequences that encode this CDR3 too. The chain links TRBV27 to TRBJ2-7; D may be TRBD1 (6 bases). Germline CDR1 MNHEY, CDR2 SMNVEV (reference sequence). The CDR3 consists of 13 residues. Trimming left V 5 bases short and J 4 bases short, with 12 bases between. This chain's CDR3 is CASSVQGLYEQYF. The CDR3 DNA sequence: TGTGCCAGCAGTGTCCAGGGGTTGTACGAGCAGTACTTC.

This chain uses TRBV4-1 with TRBJ2-3; D unresolved. The V and J ends lost 3 bases and 0 bases respectively, with 13 bases between them. The CDR3 is 16 amino acids. CDR1 is MGHRA and CDR2 is YSYEKL in the germline V gene. CDR3 protein: CASSQRQGFSTDTQYF. CDR3 nucleotide sequence: TGCGCCAGCAGCCAGAGACAAGGCTTTAGCACAGATACGCAGTATTTT.

A note on this clone: A far larger clone is one nucleotide away, so this likely arose from a read error. This chain uses TRBV11-2 with TRBJ2-7, with D hard to call. The CDR3 contains 12 residues. Germline-derived CDR1 and CDR2 are SGHAT and FQNNGV. Trimming took off 1 base at V and 3 bases at J, with 4 bases between the two ends. Here the CDR3 reads CASSLGDYEQYF. DNA of the CDR3: TGTGCCAGCAGCTTAGGGGACTACGAGCAGTACTTC.

The gene calls are TRBV28 and TRBJ2-7, with D maybe TRBD1 (5 bases). V lost 2 bases and J lost 3, with 11 bases in between. Germline values: CDR1 MDHEN, CDR2 SYDVKM. The CDR3 is 14 amino acids. DNA for the CDR3: TGTGCCAGCAGTTTAGTAGTGACAGACTACGAGCAGTACTTC. Its translation is CASSLVVTDYEQYF.

This chain joins TRBV6-1 and TRBJ1-4; no clear D gene. The CDR3 loop spans 14 amino acids. Trimming cost V 1 base and J 8 bases, with 11 bases left between them. Germline V gives CDR1 MNHNS, CDR2 SASEGT. CDR3 loop: CASSEGSSGEKLFF. The CDR3 DNA sequence: TGTGCCAGCAGTGAAGGGTCGAGCGGGGAAAAACTGTTTTTT.

Notes on this clone: Other DNA sequences in this sample translate to the same CDR3. V usage is TRBV27 and J usage is TRBJ2-3; no reliable D call. From germline, CDR1 is MNHEY and CDR2 SMNVEV (reference sequence). The CDR3 has 13 residues. With 4 bases removed from V and 2 bases from J, the gap between germline ends came to 7 bases. The CDR3 DNA follows: TGTGCCAGCAGTTCTGCATCCACAGATACGCAGTATTTT. Translation gives CASSSASTDTQYF.

This chain uses TRBV27 with TRBJ2-1; 8 bases agree with TRBD1. V lost 2 bases, J lost 7 bases, and 7 bases stayed unmatched. The CDR3 is 15 amino acids. CDR1 and CDR2 from the germline V gene are MNHEY and SMNVEV (reference sequence). The CDR3 bases are TGTGCCAGCAGTTTACTCTCGGACAGGGTTAATGAGCAGTTCTTC. Translating gives CASSLLSDRVNEQFF.